Listed below are T cell receptor beta chains from one sample, sequenced in a study of blood T cells in healthy people across ages. Each CDR3 protein is one row after TCRdb ran MiXCR on the 5' RACE reads. Seen here are roughly 730,000 distinct CDR3 sequences, roughly 56% observed once, and the top ten hold 25% to 30%. Sequencing was done on a sample of blood. Every receptor here comes from a man in his forties in good health. The CDR3 runs from the conserved cysteine through the conserved F or W. The order of the fields is V gene, clone size, J gene, D gene, CDR3 protein, CDR3 DNA. D genes are given only for firm matches. Clone size is shown for a subset of rows, as once, few, many or a class of expanded clone.

>TRBV29-1|-|TRBJ2-7|TRBD2
CSVGSGRGNEQYF
TGCAGCGTTGGTAGCGGGAGGGGCAACGAGCAGTACTTC
>TRBV7-2|-|TRBJ2-7|-
CASSLVPRSGLEQYF
TGTGCCAGCAGCTTAGTCCCCAGGAGCGGCCTGGAGCAGTACTTC
>TRBV2|-|TRBJ1-2|-
CASSEKGGYTF
TGTGCCAGCAGTGAGAAGGGTGGCTACACCTTC
>TRBV7-2|many|TRBJ2-1|-
CASSLGYASYNEQFF
TGTGCCAGCAGCTTAGGGTACGCCTCCTACAATGAGCAGTTCTTC
>TRBV18|many|TRBJ2-3|-
CASSRISGYTDTQYF
TGTGCCAGCTCACGGATAAGTGGTTACACAGATACGCAGTATTTT
>TRBV2|-|TRBJ2-7|-
CASSTGLGYEQYF
TGTGCCAGCAGTACCGGACTGGGCTACGAGCAGTACTTC
>TRBV11-2|-|TRBJ2-2|TRBD1
CAGSLERLARGQAGELFF
TGTGCCGGCAGCTTAGAACGACTTGCCAGGGGGCAAGCCGGGGAGCTGTTTTTT
>TRBV11-1|-|TRBJ2-3|-
CASSLRQGARNSGGSSTDTQYF
TGTGCCAGCAGCTTACGACAGGGGGCGCGTAATAGCGGGGGGTCCAGCACAGATACGCAGTATTTT
>TRBV7-2|-|TRBJ2-1|-
CASSYPRGINQNEQFF
TGTGCCAGCAGCTACCCGCGAGGGATCAATCAAAATGAGCAGTTCTTC
>TRBV24-1|once|TRBJ2-1|-
CATASRGSSYNEQFF
TGTGCCACCGCTTCGCGGGGTAGCTCCTACAATGAGCAGTTCTTC
>TRBV7-9|-|TRBJ2-1|TRBD2
CASGREVDNEQFF
TGTGCCAGCGGGCGGGAGGTGGACAATGAGCAGTTCTTC
>TRBV10-3|-|TRBJ1-4|-
CAISDPTAGANEKLFF
TGTGCCATCAGTGACCCGACGGCAGGTGCTAATGAAAAACTGTTTTTT
>TRBV28|-|TRBJ2-1|-
CASSLHGTGTHSYNEQFF
TGTGCCAGCAGTCTCCACGGGACTGGGACCCACTCCTACAATGAGCAGTTCTTC
>TRBV28|-|TRBJ2-7|TRBD1
CASSYRDRAGEQYF
TGTGCCAGCAGTTATAGGGACAGGGCAGGCGAGCAGTACTTC
>TRBV7-9|-|TRBJ2-6|-
CASSRGDTSGANVLTF
TGTGCCAGCAGCCGTGGAGATACCTCTGGGGCCAACGTCCTGACTTTC
>TRBV7-9|-|TRBJ2-5|-
CASSDTSGETQYF
TGTGCCAGCAGCGACACCTCGGGAGAGACCCAGTACTTC
>TRBV20-1|-|TRBJ2-1|TRBD2
CSARDFIRLAGGNEQFF
TGCAGTGCTAGAGATTTTATCCGACTAGCGGGGGGCAATGAGCAGTTCTTC
>TRBV5-1|-|TRBJ2-1|TRBD2
CASSFGRVAGGQDEQFF
TGCGCCAGCAGCTTTGGTCGGGTAGCGGGGGGCCAGGATGAGCAGTTCTTC
>TRBV9|-|TRBJ2-1|TRBD2
CASSVAGQRGYNEQFF
TGTGCCAGCAGCGTAGCTGGGCAGCGGGGATACAATGAGCAGTTCTTC
>TRBV12-3/TRBV12-4|-|TRBJ2-3|-
CASSFRGARRLGDTQYF
TGTGCCAGCAGTTTTCGGGGGGCCAGAAGGTTGGGAGATACGCAGTATTTT
>TRBV7-2|many|TRBJ2-1|TRBD2
CASSSRPGLAGGYNEQFF
TGTGCCAGCAGCTCCAGACCGGGACTAGCGGGAGGCTACAATGAGCAGTTCTTC
>TRBV7-9|-|TRBJ1-1|-
CASSLRTDLPDFEAFF
TGTGCCAGCAGCTTGAGGACAGATTTACCCGATTTTGAAGCTTTCTTT
>TRBV27|few|TRBJ2-7|-
CASSHQSSGDISYEQYF
TGTGCCAGCAGTCATCAATCATCAGGGGATATTTCCTACGAGCAGTACTTC
>TRBV27|many|TRBJ2-3|-
CASSLLTDTQYF
TGTGCCAGCAGCTTACTCACAGATACGCAGTATTTT
>TRBV7-2|-|TRBJ2-1|TRBD2
CASSRTSGRAGFWDEQFF
TGTGCCAGCAGCAGGACTAGCGGGAGGGCGGGGTTTTGGGATGAGCAGTTCTTC
>TRBV24-1|-|TRBJ2-1|-
CATSDRQASSYNEQFF
TGTGCCACCAGTGATAGACAGGCGAGCTCCTACAATGAGCAGTTCTTC
>TRBV12-3/TRBV12-4|-|TRBJ2-7|TRBD1
CASSLQGAQGNEQYF
TGTGCCAGCAGTTTACAGGGGGCGCAGGGTAACGAGCAGTACTTC
>TRBV27|-|TRBJ1-2|-
CASSRNRDFDGYTF
TGTGCCAGCAGTAGAAACAGGGATTTTGATGGCTACACCTTC
>TRBV29-1|-|TRBJ1-2|-
CSVLADGADYGYTF
TGCAGCGTTTTGGCTGATGGGGCGGACTATGGCTACACCTTC
>TRBV6-2/TRBV6-3|once|TRBJ2-5|TRBD2
CASSNSGFYNEQYF
TGTGCCAGCAGTAATAGCGGGTTTTACAATGAGCAGTACTTC
>TRBV20-1|few|TRBJ2-7|-
CSARSGTSTYEQYF
TGCAGTGCTAGGTCCGGGACAAGTACCTACGAGCAGTACTTC
>TRBV27|-|TRBJ2-2|-
CASSLLGTNTGELFF
TGTGCCAGCAGTTTACTGGGAACGAACACCGGGGAGCTGTTTTTT
>TRBV28|few|TRBJ2-7|TRBD1
CASSYDRGAYYEQYF
TGTGCCAGCAGTTACGACAGGGGCGCCTACTACGAGCAGTACTTC
>TRBV7-3|-|TRBJ2-2|TRBD2
CASSYGLAAGRARTGELFF
TGTGCCAGCAGTTACGGACTAGCGGCCGGGAGGGCGAGGACCGGGGAGCTGTTTTTT
>TRBV3-1|-|TRBJ2-3|-
CASSQGLGRIHTDTQYF
TGTGCCAGCAGCCAAGGCCTCGGGCGGATCCACACAGATACGCAGTATTTT
>TRBV6-5|-|TRBJ2-7|-
CASRPSLAYEQYF
TGTGCCAGCAGACCCTCCCTAGCCTACGAGCAGTACTTC
>TRBV10-3|-|TRBJ2-1|-
CAISESGITSYNEQFF
TGTGCCATCAGTGAGTCAGGGATCACATCCTACAATGAGCAGTTCTTC
>TRBV7-2|-|TRBJ1-2|TRBD1
CASSQTGAIYGYTF
TGTGCCAGCAGCCAGACAGGGGCAATATATGGCTACACCTTC